This T cell receptor (beta chain) is drawn from a study of T cells in Graves' hyperthyroidism and ophthalmopathy (dated by TCRdb to 2018 to 2020). Context from the whole study: Peripheral blood was sampled at the time of initial diagnosis, prior to any treatment. In about 6 Graves' hyperthyroidism patients, the study also compared T-cell repertoires from thyroid tissue with T-cell repertoires from blood. Following sampling, methimazole starting at 30 mg daily was given to hyperthyroidism patients, and high-dose intravenous methylprednisolone was given to ophthalmopathy patients. Whether ophthalmopathy could be predicted prospectively was tested in an independent validation cohort made up of about 18 hyperthyroidism patients plus 17 patients who later progressed to ophthalmopathy. For training and testing, the 100 patients in the discovery cohort were randomly divided in a 7:3 ratio. A discovery cohort of about 96 patients, approximately 45 with Graves' ophthalmopathy and 55 to 65 with stable Graves' hyperthyroidism, was used to find distinguishing TCR V-J signatures. The paper describes TCR Vbeta CDR3 sequencing of 135 peripheral blood samples, made up of some 42 ophthalmopathy patients, 70 to 75 hyperthyroidism patients and roughly 17 progressor patients.

This clonotype appeared many times. What this receptor recognizes is not known. No qualities accompany the bases; no much larger clone lies one base away. The TCR beta CDR3 regions were amplified from RNA transcripts. A first-round RT-PCR of the TCR CDR3 used the HTBI primer set with the Qiagen OneStep RT-PCR kit. The libraries were constructed in a second round of multiplex PCR and then size-selected and purified. Sequencing of the libraries was done on an Illumina HiSeq2000 using paired-end 100 bp reads. The original methods were these. SOAPnuke was used to process the raw data, throwing out any read that contained adapters or uncalled bases, had a mean Phred below 15, or lacked an exact constant-primer or identifier match. High-quality paired reads were merged using COPE v1.2.5, and each unique nucleotide sequence was defined as a clonotype. MiTCR v1.1 was used to align the clonotypes against IMGT TRBV, TRBD and TRBJ reference segments. The analysis included only V-J combinations with a frequency above 0.0001, which together covered 99% to 99.2% of the repertoires. The TCS score was defined as the ratio of F50 (clonal expansion) to E x V (chaos), calculated using BLOSUM62-based TCRdist between CDR3 peptides within each V-J. Welch's t-statistics and random forest reduced roughly 500 V-J features to 10 to 15, which were used in a naive Bayes classifier (R e1071). The public sequencing data were trimmed at Q25 with fastp and processed into clonotypes with MiXCR by TCRdb, which kept only in-frame beta chains. Every entry covers one CDR3 protein and lists the most common genes and DNA from its rows. TCRdb's processing, not the authors' own work, is the source of the V and J calls. The sample records 350,000 to 400,000 distinct CDR3 sequences, approximately 19% of which are singletons. The ten largest make up 3.5% to 4% of the sample.

Stable Graves' hyperthyroidism was defined as no progression to ophthalmopathy during 18 months of follow-up. Hyperthyroidism patients were newly diagnosed, had a disease duration of under 2 months, and were aged 18 to 65 years. Patients with uncontrolled infections, other autoimmune diseases, pregnancy or lactation were excluded. Diagnoses were based on clinical symptoms, serum thyroxine and TRAb, thyroid ultrasound and orbital computed tomography. PBMCs were isolated from about 9.2 ml of fresh peripheral blood by Ficoll-Paque density gradient centrifugation. Total RNA was extracted using Trizol reagent, and RNA quality was assessed on an Agilent 2100 Bioanalyzer. Here is what the overall study found, with its caveats: Sample size was not statistically predetermined, and investigators were not blinded to group allocation. In validation, progression to ophthalmopathy was predicted by the model with 70% to 71% sensitivity and 72.22% specificity, a median of 6.5 months before onset. A 13 V-J signature model separated ophthalmopathy from stable hyperthyroidism, with nearly 90% sensitivity and roughly 84% specificity in cross-validation and 80%/75% in testing. Most expanded thyroid clonotypes (frequency above 0.001) were also detected in blood, suggesting blood repertoires may reflect thyroid immune responses.

The sample comprised blood. The receptor was derived from a woman between 18 and 29 years old with Graves' hyperthyroidism.

For the CDR3, the sequence is CASSYGGTNTEAFF. The nucleotide sequence is TGTGCCAGCAGTTACGGGGGCACGAACACTGAAGCTTTCTTT. Recombination joined TRBV6-5 with TRBJ1-1; the D region possibly corresponds to TRBD1 (6 bases align). CDR3 length: 14 amino acids, cysteine to phenylalanine. The only DNA kept is the CDR3, 42 bases in frame from the first base. Per the germline V gene, MNHEY is the CDR1 and SVGAGI is the CDR2. Trimming takes 2 bases from V and 1 base from J, and the germline ends sit 8 bases apart.